Presented here are 5 T cell receptor beta chains from one specimen sequenced in a study of cytomegalovirus exposure and HLA in healthy donors. This PCR relied on a set of 60 Vbeta primers and 13 Jbeta primers. The assay was immunoSEQ multiplex PCR, and TCRdb's table has in-frame clones only and misses some. Of some 170,000 clones in the sample, roughly four fifths are singletons; the top ten hold approximately 1%. Sequenced material: PBMCs. These receptors all come from a woman in her thirties or forties in good health and CMV-seronegative.

This clone was seen a single time. The rearrangement links TRBV4-1 to TRBJ2-7; 7 bases map to TRBD2. With 4 bases clipped from V and 0 bases from J, the junction kept 9 bases outside the gene matches. This CDR3 has 16 residues. CDR1 and CDR2 from the germline V gene are MGHRA and YSYEKL. The CDR3 nucleotides are TGCGCCAGCAGCCGAGACGGGACTACGAGCTCCTACGAGCAGTACTTC. It codes for CASSRDGTTSSYEQYF.

The V and J genes are TRBV5-1 and TRBJ1-2; 7 bases agree with TRBD1. After removal of 0 bases from V and 8 bases from J, the junction contained 13 bases not matched to a gene. CDR3 length: 16 residues. Germline assignment: CDR1 SGHRS and CDR2 YFSETQ. CDR3 DNA: TGCGCCAGCAGCTTGGGGACAGGCCAATCCCCCATGGGCTACACCTTC. It codes for CASSLGTGQSPMGYTF.

The chain recombines TRBV6-1 with TRBJ2-1; TRBD2 might be the D (6 bases). Germline CDR1 MNHNS, CDR2 SASEGT. This CDR3 has 15 residues. Trimming stripped 8 bases from V and 0 bases from J, with 14 bases between. CDR3 DNA: TGTGCCAGCCGTACGGGGGTGAGCTCCTACAATGAGCAGTTCTTC. It translates to CASRTGVSSYNEQFF.

This chain joins TRBV9 and TRBJ1-4, with 8 bases aligning to TRBD1. CDR3 length equals 16 residues. V lost 3 bases, J lost 7 bases, and 11 bases stayed unmatched. Germline assignment: CDR1 SGDLS and CDR2 YYNGEE. DNA for the CDR3: TGTGCCAGCAGCGCCTCCTCAGGGGGCGGCGGTGAAAAACTGTTTTTT. It is translated as CASSASSGGGGEKLFF.

The chain employs TRBV28 and TRBJ2-3; D not certain. This CDR3 has 15 amino acids. Trimming took 1 base from V and 0 from J, leaving 8 bases between them. Germline values: CDR1 MDHEN, CDR2 SYDVKM. As DNA, the CDR3 is TGTGCCAGCAGTTTATACAAGACAAGCACAGATACGCAGTATTTT. It yields the protein CASSLYKTSTDTQYF.